This passage covers 26 T cell receptor beta chains from one sample sequenced in a study of early T cells in non-severe SARS-CoV-2 infection (dated by TCRdb to the early 2020s). The library was built by means of 5' RACE. Sequencing instrument: NextSeq 500. TCRdb reprocessing: public reads trimmed at Q25 with fastp, clones called with MiXCR, in-frame beta chains kept. Each CDR3 protein appears once, grouped with its most common genes and DNA. This sample lists approximately 56,000 distinct CDR3 sequences; 11% were detected once. Together, the top ten hold approximately 13% of the sample. The sample taken for sequencing was whole blood. The receptors originated from an adult who was a healthcare worker with PCR-confirmed SARS-CoV-2 infection or an uninfected control (not recorded which).

This chain connects TRBV6-1 to TRBJ1-3; D unresolved. The V gene's germline CDR1 is MNHNS and CDR2 SASEGT. The CDR3 length is 14 residues. With 6 bases removed from V and 0 bases from J, the gap between germline ends came to 9 bases. CDR3 protein: CASSREISGNTIYF. The CDR3 nucleotides are TGTGCCAGCAGCCGTGAAATCTCTGGAAACACCATATATTTT.

This clonotype was recorded many times. The genes are TRBV29-1 and TRBJ2-1; D uncertain. CDR1 and CDR2 from the germline V gene are SQVTM and ANQGSEA. The V end lost 2 bases, the J end lost 5 bases, and 10 bases lay between the germline ends. The CDR3 loop spans 13 amino acids. In nucleotides, the CDR3 is TGCAGCGTTGAACGCACATCTAACAATGAGCAGTTCTTC. Translation gives CSVERTSNNEQFF.

V usage is TRBV9 and J usage is TRBJ2-7, with 8 bases fitting TRBD2. V trimming: 0 bases; J trimming: 3 bases; junction bases outside the gene matches: 8. The CDR3 spans 16 residues. Germline V gene data show CDR1 as SGDLS and CDR2 as YYNGEE. The CDR3 loop is CASSVERLAPLYEQYF. DNA for the CDR3: TGTGCCAGCAGCGTAGAAAGACTAGCGCCTCTCTACGAGCAGTACTTC.

This clonotype was seen repeatedly, ten times or more. V is TRBV20-1 and J is TRBJ2-3, with no clear D. The length of the CDR3 is 12 residues. V was pared by 6 bases and J by 3 bases, with 10 bases between. Germline assignment: CDR1 DFQATT and CDR2 SNEGSKA (reference sequence). CDR3 region: CSAEIGTDTQYF. For the CDR3, the DNA is TGCAGTGCCGAAATTGGGACAGATACGCAGTATTTT.

This clonotype was observed a few times. This chain links TRBV6-5 with TRBJ1-5; TRBD1 matches at 9 bases. J lost 10 bases, V lost 6 bases, and 10 bases had no gene match. Germline CDR1 is MNHEY and CDR2 is SVGAGI. The CDR3 is made up of 14 amino acids. CDR3 nucleotide sequence: TGTGCCAGCAGAAGGGACAGGGAGGTTCACCCCCAGCATTTT. Its translation is CASRRDREVHPQHF.

This clonotype was seen ten or more times. The genes are TRBV6-5 and TRBJ2-1; 9 bases match TRBD1. The CDR3 extends over 17 amino acids. Germline values: CDR1 MNHEY, CDR2 SVGAGI. The J segment lost 6 bases and the V segment lost 6 bases, leaving 15 bases of the junction unmatched. CDR3 sequence: CASRKNRGRVVVNEQFF. The DNA for the CDR3 is TGTGCCAGCAGAAAAAACAGGGGGCGCGTAGTTGTCAATGAGCAGTTCTTC.

The rearrangement links TRBV6-1 to TRBJ2-3; D might be TRBD2 (7 bases). This CDR3 is built from 14 residues. The V end was cut by 3 bases, the J end by 4 bases, with 11 bases between. Germline V lookup: CDR1 MNHNS, CDR2 SASEGT. CDR3 nucleotides: TGTGCCAGCAGTGACGAGGGGGGGGCAGATACGCAGTATTTT. Translating gives CASSDEGGADTQYF.

This clonotype was observed many times. The gene calls are TRBV19 and TRBJ2-7; 14 positions agree with TRBD2. The CDR3 covers 16 residues. Germline CDR1 LNHDA, CDR2 SQIVND (reference sequence). The ends lost 7 bases at V and 7 bases at J; junction bases unmatched: 12. The CDR3 here is CASTKGGTSGSWEQYF. In DNA, the CDR3 is TGTGCCAGTACCAAAGGGGGGACTAGCGGGAGTTGGGAGCAGTACTTC.

This clonotype was recorded at least ten times. The chain is built from TRBV7-2 and TRBJ2-3, with unresolved D. Per the germline V gene, CDR1 is SGHTA and CDR2 is FQGNSA. The CDR3 extends over 11 amino acids. V was trimmed by 9 bases and J by 0 bases, leaving 4 bases between them. This chain's CDR3 is CASASTDTQYF. CDR3 DNA: TGTGCCAGTGCTAGCACAGATACGCAGTATTTT.

The table lists this clonotype with a few counts. The chain recombines TRBV7-6 with TRBJ1-6; D gene ambiguous. CDR1 is SGHVS and CDR2 is FNYEAQ in the germline V gene. Trimming stripped 5 bases from V and 7 bases from J, with 9 bases between. The CDR3 runs 13 residues. The CDR3 sequence: CASSPTVNSPLHF. CDR3 in DNA: TGTGCCAGCAGCCCTACAGTAAATTCACCCCTCCACTTT.

This clonotype has a handful of counts. J is TRBJ1-1 and V is TRBV3-1, with D perhaps matching TRBD1 (5 bases). Germline CDR1 LGHDT, CDR2 YNNKEL (reference sequence). This CDR3 region has 14 residues. Trimming removed 1 base at V and 4 bases at J, with 10 bases between. The CDR3 region is CASSQVDSSTEAFF. In DNA form, the CDR3 reads TGTGCCAGCAGCCAAGTCGACAGCTCCACTGAAGCTTTCTTT.

This clonotype has only a few counts. The J gene is TRBJ2-5, the V gene TRBV7-9; TRBD2 agrees at 10 bases. V shed 3 bases and J 3 bases; nucleotides not matched to a gene: 1. The CDR3 runs to 14 residues. Germline CDR1 reads SEHNR; CDR2 reads FQNEAQ (reference sequence). DNA of the CDR3: TGTGCCAGCAGCTTTACTAGCGGGGAAGAGACCCAGTACTTC. Translated: CASSFTSGEETQYF.

This clonotype was counted at least ten times. V and J are TRBV7-6 and TRBJ1-1; 8 bases map to TRBD1. This CDR3 has 15 amino acids. V trimming: 5 bases; J trimming: 4 bases; junction bases outside the gene matches: 9. The germline V gene encodes CDR1 SGHVS and CDR2 FNYEAQ. The CDR3 loop reads CASSRPTGVFTEAFF. DNA for the CDR3: TGTGCCAGCAGCCGCCCGACAGGGGTGTTCACTGAAGCTTTCTTT.

This clonotype was observed a handful of times. This chain connects TRBV21-1 to TRBJ2-1. TRBV21-1 is deemed a pseudogene. This CDR3 is built from 12 residues. This CDR3 is CASTLGGDEQFF. CDR3 nucleotide sequence: TGTGCCAGCACCCTTGGTGGGGATGAGCAGTTCTTC.

The chain uses TRBV7-8 and TRBJ2-1; D possibly corresponds to TRBD1 (6 bases). V gave up 3 bases and J gave up 5 bases, with 8 bases separating them. In germline, CDR1 is SGHVS, CDR2 FQNEAQ. This CDR3 contains 13 residues. The CDR3 region has the DNA TGTGCCAGCAGCTTTACAGGGAACAATGAGCAGTTCTTC. This encodes CASSFTGNNEQFF.

V and J are TRBV7-8 and TRBJ2-3; 7 bases line up with TRBD2. The CDR3 contains 14 residues. V trimming: 2 bases; J trimming: 4 bases; junction bases outside the gene matches: 3. Germline lookup yields CDR1 SGHVS and CDR2 FQNEAQ. The CDR3 region is CASSLSGASDTQYF. CDR3 DNA sequence: TGTGCCAGCAGCTTAAGCGGGGCGTCAGATACGCAGTATTTT.

This clonotype was detected many times. The genes are TRBV6-6 and TRBJ2-3; 10 bases fit TRBD2. Germline V gene data show CDR1 as MNHNY and CDR2 as SVGAGI (reference sequence). Germline trimming cut 0 bases from V and 2 bases from J; bases unmatched to any gene: 8. The CDR3 extends over 18 amino acids. In nucleotides, the CDR3 is TGTGCCAGCAGTTACTCCTACCCTAGCGGGGGAACCACAGATACGCAGTATTTT. This gives the protein CASSYSYPSGGTTDTQYF.

There are a few counts of this clonotype. The chain links TRBV10-3 to TRBJ1-3; weak D call: TRBD1 (5 bases). The CDR3 is 14 residues long. The germline V gene encodes CDR1 ENHRY and CDR2 SYGVKD. V lost 2 bases and J lost 6, with 11 bases in between. The DNA for the CDR3 is TGTGCCATCAGTGAGGGGGCTGAAAAAAACACCATATATTTT. This sequence encodes CAISEGAEKNTIYF.

This chain connects TRBV5-1 to TRBJ2-1; 9 nucleotides line up with TRBD2. The CDR3 consists of 17 residues. Germline CDR1 reads SGHRS; CDR2 reads YFSETQ. The trim removed 2 bases at V and 1 base at J, leaving 7 bases unmatched. This CDR3 reads CASSFTGAGGSYNEQFF. CDR3 in DNA: TGCGCCAGCAGCTTTACCGGTGCGGGGGGGTCCTACAATGAGCAGTTCTTC.

In its sample, this clonotype was seen many times. The chain links TRBV5-4 to TRBJ1-2, with D hard to call. Per germline, CDR1 SGHNT and CDR2 YYREEE (reference sequence). V was clipped by 1 base and J by 7 bases, with 11 bases between them. The CDR3 spans 13 residues. The CDR3 region is CASSLPEDRGYTF. CDR3 DNA: TGTGCCAGCAGCTTGCCCGAAGACCGTGGCTACACCTTC.

At least ten counts were recorded for this clonotype. The rearrangement joins TRBV20-1 to TRBJ1-6, with D unresolved. Deletions cut 3 bases from V and 3 bases from J, with 18 bases between. This CDR3 spans 17 amino acids. Looked up from germline, CDR1 is DFQATT and CDR2 is SNEGSKA (reference sequence). Here the CDR3 DNA reads TGCAGTGCTAGGATGGGTACGGGAACTCTCTATAATTCACCCCTCCACTTT. This codes for CSARMGTGTLYNSPLHF.

This clonotype appeared a few times. The CDR3 region has the DNA TGTGCCAGCAGTTATAGAAACCGAGTGGCGGTCGACAATGAGCAGTTCTTC. This translates into CASSYRNRVAVDNEQFF. This chain links TRBV6-2 or TRBV6-3 with TRBJ2-1, with D unclear. Germline values: CDR1 MNHEY, CDR2 SVGEGT. There are 17 residues in the CDR3. Trimming cost V 3 bases and J 5 bases, with 20 bases left between them.

CDR3 nucleotide sequence: TGTGCCAGCAGTTACTTGTCGGGGGGGTTACTCGAGCAGTACTTC. Amino acid sequence: CASSYLSGGLLEQYF. The chain is built from TRBV6-5 and TRBJ2-7, with 8 positions matching TRBD2. The CDR3 spans 15 residues. Trimming at V came to 1 base and at J to 6 bases, leaving 8 bases not matched to a gene. CDR1 is MNHEY, CDR2 SVGAGI, per germline.

At least ten counts were recorded for this clonotype. The chain's CDR3 is CASTTSGGRETQYF. The CDR3 bases are TGTGCCAGCACTACCTCGGGGGGTAGAGAGACCCAGTACTTC. V and J are TRBV6-2 or TRBV6-3 and TRBJ2-5; 7 bases fit TRBD2. CDR3 length equals 14 residues. Germline-derived CDR1 and CDR2 are MNHEY and SVGEGT. V lost 7 bases, J lost 4 bases, and 9 bases stayed unmatched.

This clonotype was picked up many times. The chain joins TRBV6-5 to TRBJ1-5; D is perhaps TRBD1 (5 bases). Trimming removed 5 bases at V and 11 bases at J, with 16 bases between. Germline CDR1 MNHEY, CDR2 SVGAGI. CDR3 length: 13 residues. Here the CDR3 reads CASSRVGEGAQHF. The CDR3 DNA sequence: TGTGCCAGCAGTCGGGTGGGGGAAGGGGCCCAGCATTTT.

A remark on this clonotype: This may be a read error: a much more frequent sequence differs by one nucleotide. Because it lacks the conserved phenylalanine or tryptophan at the end, this CDR3 is likely a read error. The chain is built from TRBV2 and TRBJ2-1; 10 nucleotides line up with TRBD2. The CDR3 is 17 residues long. Trimming removed 2 bases from V and 9 bases from J; junction bases left unmatched: 13. CDR1 and CDR2 from the germline V gene are SNHLY and FYNNEI. CDR3 nucleotide sequence: TGTGCCAGCAGTGAAAGCCCCAGGATAGCGGGAGGCGGTGAGCAGTTCTTA. Its protein is CASSESPRIAGGGEQFL.